These 11 T cell receptor beta chains were sequenced from one sample in a study of CD8 T cells in ankylosing spondylitis. TCRdb passed the 5' RACE reads through MiXCR, listing each CDR3 protein once. This sample has more than 150,000 distinct CDR3 sequences, with roughly 20% found just once. Sample: blood, either unsorted or a sorted T cell fraction (not recorded which). Every receptor here comes from a male donor aged 5-29 years with ankylosing spondylitis or in good health (not recorded which).

This clonotype has ten or more counts. This chain connects TRBV9 to TRBJ1-6; TRBD1 matches 9 bases. The germline V gene has CDR1 SGDLS and CDR2 YYNGEE. The V segment lost 3 bases and the J segment 10 bases; nucleotides outside the gene matches: 8. The CDR3 sequence is 15 residues long. CDR3: CASSGNTGGRSPLHF. CDR3 DNA sequence: TGTGCCAGCAGCGGAAACACAGGGGGCCGATCACCCCTCCACTTT.

This clonotype showed up many times. The V gene is TRBV20-1, the J gene TRBJ1-1; D is perhaps TRBD1 (5 bases). In germline, CDR1 is DFQATT, CDR2 SNEGSKA (reference sequence). The CDR3 length is 14 residues. V shed 6 bases and J shed 8 bases, with 22 bases lying between them. The CDR3 coding sequence is TGCAGTGCCAAGGTCGGGACTGCCCTGTCCGAAGCTTTCTTT. The encoded protein is CSAKVGTALSEAFF.

This clonotype has only a few counts. The chain recombines TRBV4-3 with TRBJ2-1; 13 positions match TRBD2. The CDR3 extends over 17 amino acids. The trim removed 4 bases at V and 0 bases at J, leaving 3 bases unmatched. Germline V gives CDR1 LGHNA, CDR2 YSLEER. The CDR3 DNA reads as TGCGCCAGCAGCCGGGGACTAGCGGGAAGCTCCTACAATGAGCAGTTCTTC. Translation: CASSRGLAGSSYNEQFF.

The rearrangement uses TRBV29-1 and TRBJ2-7; 8 bases are a match to TRBD2. Losses at the gene ends were 5 bases for V and 4 bases for J; bases not matched to a gene: 1. Germline loops: CDR1 SQVTM, CDR2 ANQGSEA. The CDR3 covers 11 residues. CDR3: CSVLAGYEQYV. The CDR3 bases are TGCAGCGTTCTAGCGGGTTACGAGCAGTACGTC.

In this sample, this clonotype turned up many times. The genes are TRBV5-1 and TRBJ2-1; D uncertain. Trimming shortened V by 4 bases and J by 6 bases, and 14 bases separated the two germline ends. This CDR3 spans 14 amino acids. Germline V gene data show CDR1 as SGHRS and CDR2 as YFSETQ. Here the CDR3 reads CASSISLPANEQFF. CDR3 sequence (DNA): TGCGCCAGCAGCATAAGTCTCCCTGCCAATGAGCAGTTCTTC. Drawing the rest from reference TRBV5-1 and TRBJ2-1, the complete variable domain is KAGVTQTPRYLIKTRGQQVTLSCSPISGHRSVSWYQQTPGQGLQFLFEYFSETQRNKGNFPGRFSGRQFSNSRSEMNVSTLELGDSALYLCASSISLPANEQFFGPGTRLTVL.

The chain uses TRBV20-1 and TRBJ2-1; D possibly corresponds to TRBD2 (5 bases). V lost 6 bases and J 0 bases, leaving 15 bases between the germline ends. The CDR3 is made up of 15 amino acids. Germline assignment: CDR1 DFQATT and CDR2 SNEGSKA (reference sequence). CDR3 sequence (DNA): TGCAGTGCACGGGGTGATGCGGTCTCCTACAATGAGCAGTTCTTC. This gives the protein CSARGDAVSYNEQFF.

Only a few counts were recorded for this clonotype. The chain has TRBV29-1 and TRBJ2-7; no definite D call. V was trimmed by 1 base and J by 0 bases, leaving 10 bases between them. Germline V gene lookup returns CDR1 SQVTM and CDR2 ANQGSEA. The CDR3 consists of 14 residues. The CDR3 loop is CSVEGRRFSYEQYV. The DNA for the CDR3 is TGCAGCGTTGAAGGGCGACGCTTCTCCTACGAGCAGTACGTC.

This rearrangement joins TRBV7-9 to TRBJ2-7; D unresolved. V lost 1 base and J 9 bases, leaving 7 bases between the germline ends. Per germline, CDR1 SEHNR and CDR2 FQNEAQ (reference sequence). This CDR3 has 11 amino acids. CDR3 DNA: TGTGCCAGCAGCTTAGACAGAGGGCAGTACTTC. Its protein is CASSLDRGQYF.

This clonotype was detected ten times or more. The V and J genes are TRBV4-3 and TRBJ2-2; the match to TRBD1 covers 7 bases. The trim removed 0 bases at V and 5 bases at J, leaving 6 bases unmatched. The CDR3 sequence is 16 residues long. In germline, CDR1 is LGHNA, CDR2 YSLEER. The CDR3 region has the DNA TGCGCCAGCAGCCAAGATTTTACAGGGGATACCGGGGAGCTGTTTTTT. Protein product: CASSQDFTGDTGELFF.

The sample holds many counts of this clonotype. CDR3 nucleotide sequence: TGCAGCGCAAAAGATGGAAACACCATATATTTT. It specifies CSAKDGNTIYF. This chain links TRBV29-1 with TRBJ1-3; D uncertain. The germline V gene encodes CDR1 SQVTM and CDR2 ANQGSEA. Trimming took 7 bases from V and 3 from J, leaving 7 bases between them. The CDR3 length is 11 residues. Variable domain in full (rest from reference TRBV29-1 and TRBJ1-3): SAVISQKPSRDICQRGTSLTIQCQVDSQVTMMFWYRQQPGQSLTLIATANQGSEATYESGFVIDKFPISRPNLTFSTLTVSNMSPEDSSIYLCSAKDGNTIYFGEGSWLTVV.

In its sample, this clonotype was seen many times. This chain connects TRBV4-3 to TRBJ2-3; no clear D. Germline V lookup: CDR1 LGHNA, CDR2 YSLEER. The CDR3 runs to 16 residues. V was shortened by 1 base and J by 0 bases, with 11 bases between the two germline ends. CDR3 region: CASSQGDNLSTDTQYF. CDR3 DNA sequence: TGCGCCAGCAGCCAAGGTGACAACCTTAGCACAGATACGCAGTATTTT.